This TCR beta chain emerged from a study of cytomegalovirus exposure and HLA in healthy donors. For the study at large: The 110 or so validation repertoires used the same platform as the 650 to 800 first-cohort repertoires, a later analysis reported.

The V segment lost 6 bases and the J segment 0 bases; nucleotides outside the gene matches: 3. The CDR3 runs 14 residues. Germline loops: CDR1 MNHEY, CDR2 SMNVEV (reference sequence). Worth noting for this clone: No antigen is known for it.

The assay was immunoSEQ multiplex PCR, and TCRdb's table has in-frame clones only and misses some. The data hold some 230,000 clones, with 90% to 95% observed a single time. The study's findings and limits: As was reported, the classifier diagnosed cytomegalovirus status with high specificity and sensitivity. Many donors carried some public TCRs, although rarity characterized most TCR sequences.

Sample: PBMCs. This receptor was identified in a woman under 30 in good health and CMV-seronegative. J is TRBJ2-3 and V is TRBV27, with TRBD1 identical over 7 bases. CDR3 sequence: CASRRQGSTDTQYF. The CDR3 DNA follows: TGTGCCAGCAGGAGACAGGGCAGCACAGATACGCAGTATTTT.